Each of the 7 T cell receptor beta chains below was sequenced from the same sample in a study of control samples from healthy donors and cancer patients. Data came from immunoSEQ multiplex PCR; TCRdb stores just in-frame clones and leaves some out. Here the sample spans over 150,000 clones, approximately 94% being singletons. Material for sequencing was PBMCs. These receptors were taken from a man aged 55-75 years with colorectal cancer.

This chain uses TRBV5-4 with TRBJ1-2; unclear D gene. Deletions cut 0 bases from V and 2 bases from J, with 2 bases between. The CDR3 spans 12 residues. Germline loops: CDR1 SGHNT, CDR2 YYREEE (reference sequence). This chain's CDR3 is CASSLENYGYTF. DNA of the CDR3: TGTGCCAGCAGCTTGGAAAACTATGGCTACACCTTC.

This chain connects TRBV6-1 to TRBJ1-2; D possibly corresponds to TRBD1 (5 bases). The CDR3 spans 16 residues. Germline CDR1 reads MNHNS; CDR2 reads SASEGT. The germline V and J ends were trimmed by 2 bases and 2 bases, with 15 bases remaining between them. The DNA for the CDR3 is TGTGCCAGCAGTGAAACGCCGGGGCCACCCAACTATGGCTACACCTTC. Its translation: CASSETPGPPNYGYTF.

The chain employs TRBV3-1 (or the pseudogene TRBV3-2) and TRBJ1-1; the D is unclear. This CDR3 is built from 14 residues. V lost 0 bases to trimming and J lost 5 bases, with 10 bases between them. The germline gives CDR1 LGHDT, CDR2 YNNKEL (reference sequence). Written as DNA, the CDR3 is TGTGCCAGCAGCCAAGAATTTACGGTGACTGAAGCTTTCTTT. Amino acids: CASSQEFTVTEAFF.

This chain uses TRBV5-1 with TRBJ2-6; TRBD2 matches 9 bases. Germline loops: CDR1 SGHRS, CDR2 YFSETQ. This CDR3 is built from 16 residues. After removal of 4 bases from V and 2 bases from J, the junction contained 4 bases not matched to a gene. The CDR3 coding sequence is TGCGCCAGCAGCGTGGGACTAGCCGCTGGGGCCAACGTCCTGACTTTC. Translating it yields CASSVGLAAGANVLTF.

The DNA for the CDR3 is TGTGCCAGCAGCCGCTCCGGGAAAGCCTATGGCTACACCTTC. This sequence encodes CASSRSGKAYGYTF. The chain is built from TRBV3-1 (or the pseudogene TRBV3-2) and TRBJ1-2; the D is unclear. Trimming left V 4 bases short and J 4 bases short, with 13 bases between. The CDR3 covers 14 residues. Germline CDR1 is LGHDT and CDR2 is YNNKEL (reference sequence).

V usage is TRBV6-5 and J usage is TRBJ2-7; 7 bases match TRBD1. V dropped 7 bases and J dropped 2; count of bases not matched to a gene: 8. Germline values: CDR1 MNHEY, CDR2 SVGAGI. This CDR3 has 14 amino acids. The CDR3 bases are TGTGCCAGCAATCCTGACAGGGCCCCCTACGAGCAGTACTTC. Translation gives CASNPDRAPYEQYF.

This rearrangement joins TRBV19 to TRBJ1-2; D not resolved. V lost 3 bases and J lost 0, with 17 bases in between. Germline lookup yields CDR1 LNHDA and CDR2 SQIVND (reference sequence). The CDR3 covers 17 residues. The CDR3 DNA reads TGTGCCAGTAGTATTGTGGACGGAAGGGCGGCTAACTATGGCTACACCTTC. Translating it yields CASSIVDGRAANYGYTF.